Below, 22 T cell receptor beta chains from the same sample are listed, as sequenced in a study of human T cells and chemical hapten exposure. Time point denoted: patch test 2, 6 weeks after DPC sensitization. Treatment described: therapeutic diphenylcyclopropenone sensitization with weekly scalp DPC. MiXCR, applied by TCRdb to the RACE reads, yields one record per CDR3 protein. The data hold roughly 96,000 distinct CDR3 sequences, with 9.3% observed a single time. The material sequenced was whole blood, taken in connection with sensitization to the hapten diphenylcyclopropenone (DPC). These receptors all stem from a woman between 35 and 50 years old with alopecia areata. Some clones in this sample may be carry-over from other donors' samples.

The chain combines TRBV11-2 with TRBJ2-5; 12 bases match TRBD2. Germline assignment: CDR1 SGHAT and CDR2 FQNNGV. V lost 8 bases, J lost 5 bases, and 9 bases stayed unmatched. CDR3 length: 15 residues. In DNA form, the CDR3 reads TGTGCCAGCGCGACGCGACTAGCGGGAGTCGAGACCCAGTACTTC. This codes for CASATRLAGVETQYF. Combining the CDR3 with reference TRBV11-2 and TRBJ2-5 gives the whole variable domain EAGVAQSPRYKIIEKRQSVAFWCNPISGHATLYWYQQILGQGPKLLIQFQNNGVVDDSQLPKDRFSAERLKGVDSTLKIQPAKLEDSAVYLCASATRLAGVETQYFGPGTRLLVL.

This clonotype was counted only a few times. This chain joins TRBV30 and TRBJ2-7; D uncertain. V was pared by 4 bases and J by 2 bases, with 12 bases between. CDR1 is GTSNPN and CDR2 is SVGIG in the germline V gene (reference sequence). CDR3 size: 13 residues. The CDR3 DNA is TGTGCCTGGAAACCGACGGTTGCCTACGAGCAGTACTTC. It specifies CAWKPTVAYEQYF.

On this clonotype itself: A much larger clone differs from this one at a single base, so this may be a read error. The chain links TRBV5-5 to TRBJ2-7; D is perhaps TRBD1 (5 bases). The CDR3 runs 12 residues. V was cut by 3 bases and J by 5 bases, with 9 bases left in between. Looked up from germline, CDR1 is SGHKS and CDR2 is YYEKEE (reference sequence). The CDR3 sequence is CASSWIGDEQYF. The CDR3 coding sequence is TGTGCCAGCAGCTGGATAGGGGACGAGCAGTACTTC.

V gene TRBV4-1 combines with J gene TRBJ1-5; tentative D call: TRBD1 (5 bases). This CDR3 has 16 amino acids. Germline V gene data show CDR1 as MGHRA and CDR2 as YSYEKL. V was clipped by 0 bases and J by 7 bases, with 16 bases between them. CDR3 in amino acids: CASSQDGAQGRQPQHF. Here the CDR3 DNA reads TGCGCCAGCAGCCAAGACGGGGCCCAGGGTCGCCAGCCCCAGCATTTT.

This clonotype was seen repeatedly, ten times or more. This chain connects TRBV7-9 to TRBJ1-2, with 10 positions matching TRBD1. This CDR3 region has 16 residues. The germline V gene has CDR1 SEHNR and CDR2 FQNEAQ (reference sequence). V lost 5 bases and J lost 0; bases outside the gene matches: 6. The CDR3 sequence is CASSPGGTGANYGYTF. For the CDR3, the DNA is TGTGCCAGCAGCCCTGGCGGGACAGGGGCTAACTATGGCTACACCTTC.

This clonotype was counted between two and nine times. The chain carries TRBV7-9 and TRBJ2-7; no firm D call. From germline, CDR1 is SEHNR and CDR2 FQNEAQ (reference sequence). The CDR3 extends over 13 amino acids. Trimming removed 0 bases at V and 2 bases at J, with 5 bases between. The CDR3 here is CASSLAGAYEQYF. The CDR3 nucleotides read TGTGCCAGCAGCTTAGCGGGTGCCTACGAGCAGTACTTC.

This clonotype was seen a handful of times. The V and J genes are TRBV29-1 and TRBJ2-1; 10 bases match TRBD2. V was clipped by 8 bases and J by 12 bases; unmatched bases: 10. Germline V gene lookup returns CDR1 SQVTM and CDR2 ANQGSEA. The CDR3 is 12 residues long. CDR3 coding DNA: TGCAGCTTCCGCATCGGGACTAGCGTGCAGTTCTTC. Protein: CSFRIGTSVQFF.

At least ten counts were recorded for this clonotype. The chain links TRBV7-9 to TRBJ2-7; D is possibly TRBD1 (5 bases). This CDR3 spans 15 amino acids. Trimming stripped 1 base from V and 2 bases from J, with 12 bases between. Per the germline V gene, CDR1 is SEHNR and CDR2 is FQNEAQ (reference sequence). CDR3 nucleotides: TGTGCCAGCAGCTTAGTTACAGGCAGCCCCTACGAGCAGTACTTC. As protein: CASSLVTGSPYEQYF.

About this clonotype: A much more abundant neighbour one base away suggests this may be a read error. CDR3 in DNA: TGCGCCAGCAACCAACATCACCGGGGGACAGGGAACTACGAGCAGTACTTC. Its protein product is CASNQHHRGTGNYEQYF. The V call is TRBV4-3, the J call TRBJ2-7; 9 bases are shared with TRBD1. Germline CDR1 reads LGHNA; CDR2 reads YSLEER. The CDR3 totals 17 residues.

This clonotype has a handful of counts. The CDR3 here is CASSSSGTGREQYF. The CDR3, as DNA: TGCGCCAGCAGCAGCTCCGGGACAGGTCGCGAGCAGTACTTC. This sequence joins TRBV5-1 and TRBJ2-7; 8 positions match TRBD1. Germline V lookup: CDR1 SGHRS, CDR2 YFSETQ. The CDR3 spans 14 residues. V shed 4 bases, J shed 6 bases, and the junction held 9 bases outside the gene matches.

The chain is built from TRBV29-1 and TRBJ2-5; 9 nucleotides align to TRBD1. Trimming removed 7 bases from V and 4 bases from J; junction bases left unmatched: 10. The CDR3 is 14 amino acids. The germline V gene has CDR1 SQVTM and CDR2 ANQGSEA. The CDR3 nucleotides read TGCAGCGGCTCGACAGGGGGTATAGGAGAGACCCAGTACTTC. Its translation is CSGSTGGIGETQYF.

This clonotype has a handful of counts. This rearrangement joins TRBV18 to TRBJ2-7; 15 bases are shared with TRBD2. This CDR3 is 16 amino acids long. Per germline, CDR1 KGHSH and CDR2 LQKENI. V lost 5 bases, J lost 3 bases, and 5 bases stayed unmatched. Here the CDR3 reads CASSTWTSGRGYEQYF. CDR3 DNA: TGTGCCAGCTCAACCTGGACTAGCGGGAGGGGCTACGAGCAGTACTTC. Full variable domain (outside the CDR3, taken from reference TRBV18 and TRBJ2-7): NAGVMQNPRHLVRRRGQEARLRCSPMKGHSHVYWYRQLPEEGLKFMVYLQKENIIDESGMPKERFSAEFPKEGPSILRIQQVVRGDSAAYFCASSTWTSGRGYEQYFGPGTRLTVT.

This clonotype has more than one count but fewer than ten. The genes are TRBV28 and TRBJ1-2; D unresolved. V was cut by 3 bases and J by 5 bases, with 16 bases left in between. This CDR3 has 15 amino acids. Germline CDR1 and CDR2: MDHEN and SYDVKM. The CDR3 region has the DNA TGTGCCAGCAGTTTGGGAAGCAGCACGCGATATGGCTACACCTTC. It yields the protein CASSLGSSTRYGYTF.

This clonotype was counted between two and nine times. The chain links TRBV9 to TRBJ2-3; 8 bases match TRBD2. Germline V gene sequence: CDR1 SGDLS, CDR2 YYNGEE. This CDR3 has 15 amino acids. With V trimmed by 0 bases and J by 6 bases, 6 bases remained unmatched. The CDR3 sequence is CASSVGGRLYDTQYF. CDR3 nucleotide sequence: TGTGCCAGCAGCGTAGGCGGGAGGCTTTACGATACGCAGTATTTT.

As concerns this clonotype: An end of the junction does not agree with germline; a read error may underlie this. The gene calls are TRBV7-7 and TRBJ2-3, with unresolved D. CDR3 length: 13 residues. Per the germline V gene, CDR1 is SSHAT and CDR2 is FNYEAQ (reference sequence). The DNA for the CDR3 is TGTGCTAGCAGCTTAGGAGAAGCGGATACGCAGTATTTT. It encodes CASSLGEADTQYF.

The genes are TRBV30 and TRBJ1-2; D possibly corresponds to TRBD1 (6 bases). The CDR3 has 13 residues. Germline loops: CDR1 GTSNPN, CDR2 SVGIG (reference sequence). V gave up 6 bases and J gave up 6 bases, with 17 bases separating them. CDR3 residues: CACQRDRPNGYTF. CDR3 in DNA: TGTGCCTGCCAACGAGACAGGCCAAATGGCTACACCTTC.

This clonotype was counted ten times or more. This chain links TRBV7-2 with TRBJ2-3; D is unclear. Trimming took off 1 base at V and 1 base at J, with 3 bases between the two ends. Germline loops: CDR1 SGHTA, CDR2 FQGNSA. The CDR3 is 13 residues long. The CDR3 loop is CASSLGGTDTQYF. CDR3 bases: TGTGCCAGCAGCTTAGGGGGCACAGATACGCAGTATTTT.

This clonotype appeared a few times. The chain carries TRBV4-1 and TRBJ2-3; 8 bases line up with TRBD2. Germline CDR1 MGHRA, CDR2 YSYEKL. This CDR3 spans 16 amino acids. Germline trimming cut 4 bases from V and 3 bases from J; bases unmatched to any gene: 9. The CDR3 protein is CASSPLGSGGTDTQYF. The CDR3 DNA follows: TGCGCCAGCAGCCCTCTTGGGTCGGGGGGGACAGATACGCAGTATTTT.

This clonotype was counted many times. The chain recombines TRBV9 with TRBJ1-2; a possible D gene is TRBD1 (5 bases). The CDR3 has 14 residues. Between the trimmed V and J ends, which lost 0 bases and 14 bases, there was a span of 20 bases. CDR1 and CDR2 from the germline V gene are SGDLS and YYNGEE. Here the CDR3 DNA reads TGTGCCAGCAGCGTAGAGTACGACGGGACGGCCGGTACCTTC. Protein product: CASSVEYDGTAGTF.

The CDR3 DNA sequence: TGTGCCAGCAGTGAGGCCAGTAATCAGCCCCAGCATTTT. Translating gives CASSEASNQPQHF. The rearrangement uses TRBV12-3 or TRBV12-4 and TRBJ1-5; no firm D call. With 5 bases removed from V and 4 bases from J, the gap between germline ends came to 9 bases. The CDR3 length is 13 residues.

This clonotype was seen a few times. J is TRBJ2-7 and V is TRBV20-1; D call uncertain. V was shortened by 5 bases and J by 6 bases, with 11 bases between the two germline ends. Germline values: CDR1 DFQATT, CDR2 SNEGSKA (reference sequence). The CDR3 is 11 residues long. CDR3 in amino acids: CSASDRPEQYF. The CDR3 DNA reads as TGCAGTGCTTCCGACCGGCCCGAGCAGTACTTC.

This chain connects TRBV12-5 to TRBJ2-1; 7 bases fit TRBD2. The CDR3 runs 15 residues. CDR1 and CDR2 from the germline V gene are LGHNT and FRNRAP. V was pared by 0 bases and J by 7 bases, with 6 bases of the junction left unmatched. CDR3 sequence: CASGLVLGGMNEQFF. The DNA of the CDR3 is TGTGCTAGTGGTTTGGTACTGGGGGGGATGAATGAGCAGTTCTTC.